This T cell receptor beta chain emerged from a study of human T cells and chemical hapten exposure. As for time point: pre-sensitization, week 0. Treatment here: therapeutic diphenylcyclopropenone sensitization with weekly scalp DPC. V gave up 1 base and J gave up 2 bases, with 8 bases separating them. Germline values: CDR1 LGHDT, CDR2 YNNKEL (reference sequence). This CDR3 comprises 14 residues. As the library was built, unique molecular identifiers were attached to individual cDNA molecules. TCRdb processed the RACE reads anew with MiXCR; each CDR3 protein has one entry. The data hold 87,000 or so distinct CDR3 sequences, with 8% to 10% observed a single time.

The receptor comes from a woman between 40 and 50 years old with alopecia areata. Some clones in this sample may be carry-over from other donors' samples. This specimen was whole blood, taken in connection with sensitization to the hapten diphenylcyclopropenone (DPC). The V call is TRBV3-1, the J call TRBJ2-5; no firm D call. CDR3: CASSQGANQETQYF. Here the CDR3 DNA reads TGTGCCAGCAGCCAAGGGGCTAATCAAGAGACCCAGTACTTC.